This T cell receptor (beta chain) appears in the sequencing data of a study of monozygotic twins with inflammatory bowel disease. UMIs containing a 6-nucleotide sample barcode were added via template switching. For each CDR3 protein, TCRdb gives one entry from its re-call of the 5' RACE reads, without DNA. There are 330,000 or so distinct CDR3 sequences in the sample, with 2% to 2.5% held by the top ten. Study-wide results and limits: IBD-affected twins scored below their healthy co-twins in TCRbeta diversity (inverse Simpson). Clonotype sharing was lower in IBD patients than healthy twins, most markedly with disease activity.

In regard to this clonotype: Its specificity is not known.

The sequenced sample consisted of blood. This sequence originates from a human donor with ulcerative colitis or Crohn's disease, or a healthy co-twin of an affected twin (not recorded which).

The chain's CDR3 is CASSRDRLDSYNSPLHF. The chain has TRBV18 and TRBJ1-6; there is no DNA to check the TCRdb D call of TRBD1. CDR1 is KGHSH, CDR2 LQKENI, per germline. The CDR3 has 17 amino acids.